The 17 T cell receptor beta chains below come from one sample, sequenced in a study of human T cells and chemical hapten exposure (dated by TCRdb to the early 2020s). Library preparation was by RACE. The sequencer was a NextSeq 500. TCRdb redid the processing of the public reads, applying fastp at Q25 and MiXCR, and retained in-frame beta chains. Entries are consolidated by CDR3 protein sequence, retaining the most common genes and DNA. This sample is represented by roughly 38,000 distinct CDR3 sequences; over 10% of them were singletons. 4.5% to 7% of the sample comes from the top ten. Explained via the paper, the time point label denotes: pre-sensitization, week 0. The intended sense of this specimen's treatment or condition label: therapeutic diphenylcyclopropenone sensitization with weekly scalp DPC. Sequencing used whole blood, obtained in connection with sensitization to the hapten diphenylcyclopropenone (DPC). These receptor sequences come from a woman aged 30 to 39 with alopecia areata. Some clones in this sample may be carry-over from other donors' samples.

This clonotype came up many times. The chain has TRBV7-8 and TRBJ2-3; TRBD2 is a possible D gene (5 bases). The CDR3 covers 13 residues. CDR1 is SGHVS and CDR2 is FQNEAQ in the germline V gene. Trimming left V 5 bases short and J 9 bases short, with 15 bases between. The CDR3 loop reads CASSQEEGNTQYF. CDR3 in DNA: TGTGCCAGCAGCCAAGAAGAGGGCAACACGCAGTATTTT.

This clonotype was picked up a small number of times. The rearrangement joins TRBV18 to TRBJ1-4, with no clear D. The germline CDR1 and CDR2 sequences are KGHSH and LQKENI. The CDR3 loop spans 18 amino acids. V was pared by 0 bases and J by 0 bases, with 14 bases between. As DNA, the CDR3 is TGTGCCAGCTCACCACCGCGTGGGGAGACCTCAACTAATGAAAAACTGTTTTTT. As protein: CASSPPRGETSTNEKLFF.

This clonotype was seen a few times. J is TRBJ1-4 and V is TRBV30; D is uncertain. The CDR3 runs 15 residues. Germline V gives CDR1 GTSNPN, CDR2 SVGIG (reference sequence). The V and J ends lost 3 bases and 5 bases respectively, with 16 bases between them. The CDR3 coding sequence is TGTGCCTGGAGCAGACTGTCGAGTGGGAATGAAAAACTGTTTTTT. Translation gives CAWSRLSSGNEKLFF.

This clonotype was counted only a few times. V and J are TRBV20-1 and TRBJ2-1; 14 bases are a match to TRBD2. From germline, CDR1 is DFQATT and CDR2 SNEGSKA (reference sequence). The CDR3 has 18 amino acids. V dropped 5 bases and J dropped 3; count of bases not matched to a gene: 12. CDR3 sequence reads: CSAPAQTSGRGGYNEQFF. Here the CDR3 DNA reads TGCAGTGCTCCCGCTCAGACTAGCGGGAGGGGCGGCTACAATGAGCAGTTCTTC.

CDR3 sequence: CASSQDWENIQYF. In DNA, the CDR3 is TGTGCCAGCAGCCAAGATTGGGAAAACATTCAGTACTTC. The chain carries TRBV3-1 and TRBJ2-4, with D uncertain. V was pared by 0 bases and J by 5 bases, with 5 bases between. Germline V gene lookup returns CDR1 LGHDT and CDR2 YNNKEL (reference sequence). The CDR3 runs 13 residues.

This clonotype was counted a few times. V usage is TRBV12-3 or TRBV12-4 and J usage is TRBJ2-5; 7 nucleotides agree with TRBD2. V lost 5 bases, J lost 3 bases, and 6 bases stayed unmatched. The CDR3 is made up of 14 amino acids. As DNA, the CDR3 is TGTGCCAGCAGTACCGGGACTATCAAAGAGACCCAGTACTTC. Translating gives CASSTGTIKETQYF.

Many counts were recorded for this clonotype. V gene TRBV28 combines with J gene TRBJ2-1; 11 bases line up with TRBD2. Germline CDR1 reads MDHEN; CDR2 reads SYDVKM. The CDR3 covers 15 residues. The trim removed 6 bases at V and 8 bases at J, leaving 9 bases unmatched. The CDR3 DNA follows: TGTGCCAGCAGGCACTATTCGACTAGCGGGGATGAGCAGTTCTTC. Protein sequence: CASRHYSTSGDEQFF.

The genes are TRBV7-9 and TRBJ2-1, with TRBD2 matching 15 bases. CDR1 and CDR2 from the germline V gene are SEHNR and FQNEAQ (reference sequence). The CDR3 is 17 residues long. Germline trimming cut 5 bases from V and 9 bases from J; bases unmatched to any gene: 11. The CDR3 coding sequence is TGTGCCAGCAGCCGGGACCTGGGACTAGCGGGAGGAGGTGAGCAGTTCTTC. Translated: CASSRDLGLAGGGEQFF. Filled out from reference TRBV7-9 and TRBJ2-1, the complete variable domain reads DTGVSQNPRHKITKRGQNVTFRCDPISEHNRLYWYRQTLGQGPEFLTYFQNEAQLEKSRLLSDRFSAERPKGSFSTLEIQRTEQGDSAMYLCASSRDLGLAGGGEQFFGPGTRLTVL.

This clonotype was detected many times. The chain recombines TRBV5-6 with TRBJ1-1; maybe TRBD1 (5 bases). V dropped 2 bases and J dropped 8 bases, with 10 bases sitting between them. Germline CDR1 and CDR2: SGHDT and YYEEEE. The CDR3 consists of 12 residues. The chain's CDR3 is CASSLGEGEAFF. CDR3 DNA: TGTGCCAGCAGCTTAGGAGAGGGGGAAGCTTTCTTT.

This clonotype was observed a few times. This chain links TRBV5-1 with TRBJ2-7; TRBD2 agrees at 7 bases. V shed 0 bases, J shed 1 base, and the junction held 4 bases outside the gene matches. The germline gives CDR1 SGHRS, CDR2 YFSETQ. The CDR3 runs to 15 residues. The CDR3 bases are TGCGCCAGCAGCTTGGGAGATAGCGGGTCCTACGAGCAGTACTTC. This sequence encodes CASSLGDSGSYEQYF. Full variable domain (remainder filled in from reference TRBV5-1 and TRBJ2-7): KAGVTQTPRYLIKTRGQQVTLSCSPISGHRSVSWYQQTPGQGLQFLFEYFSETQRNKGNFPGRFSGRQFSNSRSEMNVSTLELGDSALYLCASSLGDSGSYEQYFGPGTRLTVT.

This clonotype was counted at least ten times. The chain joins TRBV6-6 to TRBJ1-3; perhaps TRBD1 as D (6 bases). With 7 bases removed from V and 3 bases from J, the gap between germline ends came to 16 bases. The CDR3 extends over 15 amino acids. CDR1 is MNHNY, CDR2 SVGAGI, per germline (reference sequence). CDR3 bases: TGTGCCAGCATCGCCCCGGGGGCCCGTGGAAACACCATATATTTT. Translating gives CASIAPGARGNTIYF.

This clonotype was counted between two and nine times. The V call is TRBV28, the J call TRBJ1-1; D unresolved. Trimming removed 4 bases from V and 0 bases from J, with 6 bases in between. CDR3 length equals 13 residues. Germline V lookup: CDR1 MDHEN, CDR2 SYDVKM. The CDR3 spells CASSYSMNTEAFF. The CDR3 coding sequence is TGTGCCAGCAGTTACTCCATGAACACTGAAGCTTTCTTT.

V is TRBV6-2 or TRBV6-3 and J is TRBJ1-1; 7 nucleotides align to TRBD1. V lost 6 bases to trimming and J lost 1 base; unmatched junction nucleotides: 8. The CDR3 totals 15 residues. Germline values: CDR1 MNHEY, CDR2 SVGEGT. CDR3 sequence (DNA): TGTGCCAGCAGGGCCACGGGACAGACGAACACTGAAGCTTTCTTT. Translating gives CASRATGQTNTEAFF.

The CDR3 coding sequence is TGTGCCAGCAGCCTCCGGGGTGTCTCTGGAAACACCATATATTTT. Encoded protein: CASSLRGVSGNTIYF. The rearrangement links TRBV9 to TRBJ1-3; no firm D call. The CDR3 has 15 amino acids. V lost 4 bases to trimming and J lost 0 bases, with 11 bases between them. Germline loops: CDR1 SGDLS, CDR2 YYNGEE.

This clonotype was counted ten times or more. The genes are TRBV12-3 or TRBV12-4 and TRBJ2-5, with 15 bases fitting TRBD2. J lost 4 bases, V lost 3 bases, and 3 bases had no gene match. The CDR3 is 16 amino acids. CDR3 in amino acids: CASSFGLAGGVETQYF. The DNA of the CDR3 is TGTGCCAGCAGTTTTGGACTAGCGGGAGGGGTAGAGACCCAGTACTTC.

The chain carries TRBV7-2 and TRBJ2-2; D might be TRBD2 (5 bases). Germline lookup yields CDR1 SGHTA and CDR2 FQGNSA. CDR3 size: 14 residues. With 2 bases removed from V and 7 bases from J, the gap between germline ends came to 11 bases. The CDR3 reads CASSLRSGDGELFF. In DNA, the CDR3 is TGTGCCAGCAGCTTACGAAGCGGAGACGGGGAGCTGTTTTTT.

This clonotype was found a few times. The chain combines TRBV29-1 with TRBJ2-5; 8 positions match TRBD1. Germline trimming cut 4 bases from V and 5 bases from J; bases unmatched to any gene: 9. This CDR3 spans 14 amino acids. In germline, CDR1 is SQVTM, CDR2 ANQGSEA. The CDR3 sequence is CSVVRGRKGETQYF. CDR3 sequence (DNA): TGCAGCGTTGTCAGGGGGCGGAAAGGCGAGACCCAGTACTTC.